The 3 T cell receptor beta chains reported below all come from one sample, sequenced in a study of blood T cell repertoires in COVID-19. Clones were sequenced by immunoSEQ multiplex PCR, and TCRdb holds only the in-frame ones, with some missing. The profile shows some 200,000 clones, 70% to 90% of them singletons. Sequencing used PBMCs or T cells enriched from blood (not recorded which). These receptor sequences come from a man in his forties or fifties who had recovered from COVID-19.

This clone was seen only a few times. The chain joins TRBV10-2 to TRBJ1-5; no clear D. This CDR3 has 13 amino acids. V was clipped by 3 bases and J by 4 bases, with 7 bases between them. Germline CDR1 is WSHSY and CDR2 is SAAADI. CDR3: CASSESGNQPQHF. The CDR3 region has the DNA TGCGCCAGCAGTGAATCGGGGAATCAGCCCCAGCATTTT.

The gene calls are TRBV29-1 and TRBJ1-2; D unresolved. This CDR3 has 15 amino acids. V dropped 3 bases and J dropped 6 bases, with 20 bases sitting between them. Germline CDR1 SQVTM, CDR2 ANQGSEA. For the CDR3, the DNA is TGCAGCGTTGATTTCCCATTTAACGCTCACAATGGCTACACCTTC. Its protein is CSVDFPFNAHNGYTF.

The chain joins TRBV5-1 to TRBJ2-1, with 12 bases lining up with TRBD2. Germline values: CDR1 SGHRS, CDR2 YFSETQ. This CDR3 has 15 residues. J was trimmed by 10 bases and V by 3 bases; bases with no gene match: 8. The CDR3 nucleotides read TGCGCCAGCAGCTCCTCTAGCGGGGGGGCAGGGGAGCAGTTCTTC. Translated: CASSSSSGGAGEQFF.